The clone carrying this T cell receptor (beta chain) was seen repeatedly, ten times or more. The sample has other DNA sequences that encode this CDR3 too. In the source study's methods: Using the CDR3 differences seen across clinicopathological groups, the authors built a distant-metastasis classifier for papillary thyroid cancer, which was meant to discriminate distant-metastatic patients. TCRdb ran MiXCR on the PCR reads. These V and J calls are TCRdb output, not the study's own analysis. The sample records around 20,000 clones, roughly 14% being singletons. Each patient came to thyroid surgery without any prior treatment (of any kind). With 2 bases removed from V and 5 bases from J, the gap between germline ends came to 11 bases. CDR1 is GTSNPN and CDR2 is SVGIG in the germline V gene (reference sequence). The CDR3 has 13 residues. The record originates from a study of metastatic and nonmetastatic thyroid tumors. As for the study in general: Repertoires were compared across blood and tumor or nodule tissue from malignant and benign thyroid patients.

The origin of this receptor is a female donor with papillary thyroid cancer or a benign thyroid nodule (not recorded which). Some clones in this sample may be carry-over from other donors' samples. The sequencing sample was made of tumor tissue. The chain combines TRBV30 with TRBJ2-3; weak D call: TRBD1 (7 bases). The CDR3 loop reads CAWSPQGGDTQYF. The CDR3, as DNA: TGTGCCTGGAGTCCGCAGGGGGGAGATACGCAGTATTTT.